This T cell receptor (beta chain) emerged from a study of molecular identifiers for immune sequencing clone quantification. Overall study: Replicates partitioned RNA from approximately 20,000 or 98,000 naive CD8 cells into five parts, sequencing four. Study observations and caveats: For highly expanded clones, sizes could be underestimated when identical TCR molecules share a barcode.

As CD8+CD4-CCR7+CD45RA+ cells, naive CD8 T cells were sorted. One entry per CDR3 protein, called by TCRdb with MiXCR from the PCR reads. The sample records under 650,000 distinct CDR3 sequences, 15% to 20% being singletons. Turning to this clonotype: What it recognizes is unknown.

Sequencing used naive CD8+ T cells from blood, with Jurkat cell RNA spiked in. Subset noted: FACS-sorted CD8+CD4-CCR7+CD45RA+ naive T cells. The sequence came from a human donor in good health. Some libraries in this study had Jurkat cell RNA spiked in.

The CDR3 is CSARTAPLGINYEQYF. The DNA of the CDR3 is TGCAGTGCTAGAACAGCCCCTCTGGGGATCAATTACGAGCAGTACTTC. The rearrangement links TRBV20-1 to TRBJ2-7; D unresolved. The germline V gene encodes CDR1 DFQATT and CDR2 SNEGSKA (reference sequence). This CDR3 spans 16 amino acids. V dropped 2 bases and J dropped 4 bases, with 21 bases sitting between them.